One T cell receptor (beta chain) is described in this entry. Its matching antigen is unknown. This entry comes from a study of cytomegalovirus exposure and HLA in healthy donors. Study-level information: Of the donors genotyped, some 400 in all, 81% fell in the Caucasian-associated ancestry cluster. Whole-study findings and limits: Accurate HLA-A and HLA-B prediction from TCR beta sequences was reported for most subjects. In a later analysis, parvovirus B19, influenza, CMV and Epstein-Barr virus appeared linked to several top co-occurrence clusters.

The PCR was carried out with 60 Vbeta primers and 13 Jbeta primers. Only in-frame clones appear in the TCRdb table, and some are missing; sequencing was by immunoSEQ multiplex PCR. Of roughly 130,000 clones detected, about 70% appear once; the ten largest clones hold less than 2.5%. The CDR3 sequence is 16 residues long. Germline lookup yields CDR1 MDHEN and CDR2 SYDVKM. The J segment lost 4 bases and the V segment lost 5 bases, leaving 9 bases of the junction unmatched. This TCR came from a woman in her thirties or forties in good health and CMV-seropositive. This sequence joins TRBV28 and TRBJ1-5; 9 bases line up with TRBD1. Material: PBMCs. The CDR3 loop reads CASSRSSGTGNQPQHF. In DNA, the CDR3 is TGTGCCAGCAGTCGATCGTCCGGGACAGGGAATCAGCCCCAGCATTTT.